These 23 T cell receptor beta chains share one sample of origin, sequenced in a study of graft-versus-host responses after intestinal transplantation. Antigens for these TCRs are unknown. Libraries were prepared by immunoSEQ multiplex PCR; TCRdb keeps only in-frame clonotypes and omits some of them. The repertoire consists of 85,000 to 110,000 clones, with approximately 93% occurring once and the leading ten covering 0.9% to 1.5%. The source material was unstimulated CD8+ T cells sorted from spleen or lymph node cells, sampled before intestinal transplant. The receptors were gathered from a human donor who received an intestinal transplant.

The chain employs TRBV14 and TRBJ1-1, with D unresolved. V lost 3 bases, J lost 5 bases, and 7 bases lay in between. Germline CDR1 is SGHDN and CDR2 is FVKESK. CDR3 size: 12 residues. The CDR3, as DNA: TGTGCCAGCAGCCAGGGAGGGACTGAAGCTTTCTTT. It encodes CASSQGGTEAFF.

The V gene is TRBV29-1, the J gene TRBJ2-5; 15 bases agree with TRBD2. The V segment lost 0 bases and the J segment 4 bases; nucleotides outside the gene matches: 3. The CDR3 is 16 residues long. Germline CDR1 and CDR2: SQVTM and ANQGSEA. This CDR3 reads CSVEDGLAGGRETQYF. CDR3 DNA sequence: TGCAGCGTTGAAGATGGACTAGCGGGGGGGCGAGAGACCCAGTACTTC. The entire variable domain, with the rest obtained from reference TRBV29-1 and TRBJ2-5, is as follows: SAVISQKPSRDICQRGTSLTIQCQVDSQVTMMFWYRQQPGQSLTLIATANQGSEATYESGFVIDKFPISRPNLTFSTLTVSNMSPEDSSIYLCSVEDGLAGGRETQYFGPGTRLLVL.

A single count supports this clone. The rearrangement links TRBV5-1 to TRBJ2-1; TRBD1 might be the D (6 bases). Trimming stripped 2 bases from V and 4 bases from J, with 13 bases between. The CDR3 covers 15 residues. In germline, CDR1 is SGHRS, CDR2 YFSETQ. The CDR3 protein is CASSFRQGSYNEQFF. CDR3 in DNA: TGCGCCAGCAGCTTTCGGCAGGGGTCTTACAATGAGCAGTTCTTC.

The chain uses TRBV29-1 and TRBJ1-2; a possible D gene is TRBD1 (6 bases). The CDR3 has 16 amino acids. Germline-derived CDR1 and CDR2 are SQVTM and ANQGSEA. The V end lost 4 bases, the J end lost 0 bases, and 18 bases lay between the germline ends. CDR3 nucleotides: TGCAGCGTTGGTTCCCTATCGACAGGTACTAACTATGGCTACACCTTC. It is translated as CSVGSLSTGTNYGYTF.

CDR3 bases: TGTGCCAGCAGTTCAAAACTAGAGTCTGAGACCCAGTACTTC. This sequence encodes CASSSKLESETQYF. V and J are TRBV27 and TRBJ2-5, with D tentatively TRBD2 (5 bases). Germline-derived CDR1 and CDR2 are MNHEY and SMNVEV (reference sequence). V gave up 4 bases and J gave up 5 bases, with 14 bases separating them. This CDR3 comprises 14 residues.

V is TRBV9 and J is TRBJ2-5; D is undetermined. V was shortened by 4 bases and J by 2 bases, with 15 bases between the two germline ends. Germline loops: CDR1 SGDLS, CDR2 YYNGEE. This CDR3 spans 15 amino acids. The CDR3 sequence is CASSPYHRAQETQYF. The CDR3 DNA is TGTGCCAGCAGCCCATATCACCGGGCTCAAGAGACCCAGTACTTC.

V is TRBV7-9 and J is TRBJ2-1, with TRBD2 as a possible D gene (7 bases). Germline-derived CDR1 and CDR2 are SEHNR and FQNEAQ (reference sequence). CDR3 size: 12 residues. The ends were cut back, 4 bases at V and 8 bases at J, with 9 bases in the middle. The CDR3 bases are TGTGCCAGCAGCTCGGGGGGCGATGAGCAGTTCTTC. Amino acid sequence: CASSSGGDEQFF.

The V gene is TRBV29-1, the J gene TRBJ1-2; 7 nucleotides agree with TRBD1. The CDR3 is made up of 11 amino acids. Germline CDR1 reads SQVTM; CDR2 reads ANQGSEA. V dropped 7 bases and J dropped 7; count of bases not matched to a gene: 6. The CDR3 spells CSAQGGFGYTF. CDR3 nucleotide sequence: TGCAGCGCCCAGGGGGGGTTTGGCTACACCTTC.

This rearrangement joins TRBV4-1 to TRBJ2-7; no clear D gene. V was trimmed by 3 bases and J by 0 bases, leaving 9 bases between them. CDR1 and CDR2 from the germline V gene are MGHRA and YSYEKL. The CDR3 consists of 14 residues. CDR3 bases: TGCGCCAGCAGCCAGCCACCTAGCTCCTACGAGCAGTACTTC. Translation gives CASSQPPSSYEQYF.

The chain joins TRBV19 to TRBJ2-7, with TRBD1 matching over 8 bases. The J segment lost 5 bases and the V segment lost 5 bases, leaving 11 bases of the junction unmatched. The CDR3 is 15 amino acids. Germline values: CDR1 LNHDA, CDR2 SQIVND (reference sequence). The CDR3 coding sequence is TGTGCCAGTAGTCCCCGCCGACAGGGGTTCCACGAGCAGTACTTC. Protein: CASSPRRQGFHEQYF. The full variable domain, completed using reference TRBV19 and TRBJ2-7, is DGGITQSPKYLFRKEGQNVTLSCEQNLNHDAMYWYRQDPGQGLRLIYYSQIVNDFQKGDIAEGYSVSREKKESFPLTVTSAQKNPTAFYLCASSPRRQGFHEQYFGPGTRLTVT.

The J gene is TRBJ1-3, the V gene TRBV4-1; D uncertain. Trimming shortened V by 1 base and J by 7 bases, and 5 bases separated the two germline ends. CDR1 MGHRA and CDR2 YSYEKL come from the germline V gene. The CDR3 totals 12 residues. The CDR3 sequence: CASSQGGNTIYF. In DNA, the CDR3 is TGCGCCAGCAGCCAAGGGGGTAACACCATATATTTT.

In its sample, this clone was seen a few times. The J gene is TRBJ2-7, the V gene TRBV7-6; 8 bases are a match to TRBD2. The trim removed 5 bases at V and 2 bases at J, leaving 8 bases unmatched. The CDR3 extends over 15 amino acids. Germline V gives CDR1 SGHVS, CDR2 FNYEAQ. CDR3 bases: TGTGCCAGCAGCCTTTCGGGGGGGCCCCCCTACGAGCAGTACTTC. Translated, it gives CASSLSGGPPYEQYF. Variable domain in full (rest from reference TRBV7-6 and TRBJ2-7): GAGVSQSPRYKVTKRGQDVALRCDPISGHVSLYWYRQALGQGPEFLTYFNYEAQQDKSGLPNDRFSAERPEGSISTLTIQRTEQRDSAMYRCASSLSGGPPYEQYFGPGTRLTVT.

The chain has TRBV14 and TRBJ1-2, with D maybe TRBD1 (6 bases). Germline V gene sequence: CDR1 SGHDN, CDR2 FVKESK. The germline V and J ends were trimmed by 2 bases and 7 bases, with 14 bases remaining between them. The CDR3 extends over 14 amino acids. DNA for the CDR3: TGTGCCAGCAGCCAAATTACAGGGAGTGGTGGCTACACCTTC. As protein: CASSQITGSGGYTF.

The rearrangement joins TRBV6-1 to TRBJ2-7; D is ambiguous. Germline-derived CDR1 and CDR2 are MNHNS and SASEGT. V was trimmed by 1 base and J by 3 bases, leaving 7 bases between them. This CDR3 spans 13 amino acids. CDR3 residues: CASSEEASYEQYF. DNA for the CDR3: TGTGCCAGCAGTGAAGAGGCTAGCTACGAGCAGTACTTC.

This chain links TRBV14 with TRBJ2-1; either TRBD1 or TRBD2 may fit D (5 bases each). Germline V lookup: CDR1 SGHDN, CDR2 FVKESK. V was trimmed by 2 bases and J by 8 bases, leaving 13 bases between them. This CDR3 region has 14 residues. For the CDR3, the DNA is TGTGCCAGCAGCCAATTCGGTGTGGGGGATGAGCAGTTCTTC. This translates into CASSQFGVGDEQFF.

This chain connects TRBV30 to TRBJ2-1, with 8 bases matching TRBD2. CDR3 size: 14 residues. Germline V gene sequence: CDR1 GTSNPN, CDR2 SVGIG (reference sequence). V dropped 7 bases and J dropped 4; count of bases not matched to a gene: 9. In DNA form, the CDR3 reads TGTGCCTCAACCTCGGGGGGGCTTTACAATGAGCAGTTCTTC. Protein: CASTSGGLYNEQFF. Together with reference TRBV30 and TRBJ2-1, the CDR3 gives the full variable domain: SQTIHQWPATLVQPVGSPLSLECTVEGTSNPNLYWYRQAAGRGLQLLFYSVGIGQISSEVPQNLSASRPQDRQFILSSKKLLLSDSGFYLCASTSGGLYNEQFFGPGTRLTVL.

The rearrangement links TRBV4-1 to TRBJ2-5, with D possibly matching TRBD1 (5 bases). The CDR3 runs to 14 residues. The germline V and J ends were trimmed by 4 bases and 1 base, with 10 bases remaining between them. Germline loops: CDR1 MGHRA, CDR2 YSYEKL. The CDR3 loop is CASSLAGIQETQYF. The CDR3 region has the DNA TGCGCCAGCAGCCTCGCAGGGATCCAAGAGACCCAGTACTTC.

The CDR3 is CASSHTSGGALRGETQYF. The CDR3 DNA reads as TGTGCCAGTAGCCACACTAGCGGGGGGGCCCTAAGGGGTGAGACCCAGTACTTC. The rearrangement uses TRBV19 and TRBJ2-5; 13 nucleotides agree with TRBD2. This CDR3 spans 18 amino acids. V lost 6 bases to trimming and J lost 5 bases; unmatched junction nucleotides: 15. CDR1 is LNHDA and CDR2 is SQIVND in the germline V gene (reference sequence).

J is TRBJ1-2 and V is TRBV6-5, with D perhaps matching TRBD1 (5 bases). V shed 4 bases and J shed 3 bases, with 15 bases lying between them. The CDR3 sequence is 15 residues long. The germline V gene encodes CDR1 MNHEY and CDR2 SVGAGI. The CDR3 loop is CASSSAPGLDYGYTF. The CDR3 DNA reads TGTGCCAGCAGTTCAGCCCCGGGACTCGACTATGGCTACACCTTC.

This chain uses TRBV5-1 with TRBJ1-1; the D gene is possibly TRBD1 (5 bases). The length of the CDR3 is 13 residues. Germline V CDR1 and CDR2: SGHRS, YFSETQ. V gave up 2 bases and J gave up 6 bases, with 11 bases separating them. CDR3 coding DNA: TGCGCCAGCAGCTTTAACAAGGGGCCTGAAGCTTTCTTT. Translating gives CASSFNKGPEAFF.

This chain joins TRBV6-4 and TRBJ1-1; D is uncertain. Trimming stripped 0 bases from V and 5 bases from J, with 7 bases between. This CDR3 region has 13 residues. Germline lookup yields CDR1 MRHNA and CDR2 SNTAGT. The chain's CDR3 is CASSDSMGTEAFF. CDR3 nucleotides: TGTGCCAGCAGTGACTCGATGGGGACTGAAGCTTTCTTT.

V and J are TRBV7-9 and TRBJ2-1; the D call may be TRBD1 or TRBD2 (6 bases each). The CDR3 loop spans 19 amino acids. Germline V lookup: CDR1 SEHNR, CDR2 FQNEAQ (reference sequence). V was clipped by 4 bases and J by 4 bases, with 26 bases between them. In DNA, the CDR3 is TGTGCCAGCAGCTCGGAGGGGGACAAATCGTGGGGGGTGTACAATGAGCAGTTCTTC. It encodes CASSSEGDKSWGVYNEQFF.

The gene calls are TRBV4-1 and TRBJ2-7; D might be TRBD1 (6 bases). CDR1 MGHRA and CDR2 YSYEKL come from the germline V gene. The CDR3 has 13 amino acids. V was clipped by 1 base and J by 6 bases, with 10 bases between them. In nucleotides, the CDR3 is TGCGCCAGCAGCCAAGGGGGGCACTCCGAGCAGTACTTC. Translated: CASSQGGHSEQYF.